These 2 T cell receptor beta chains originate from one sample sequenced in a study of control samples from healthy donors and cancer patients (dated by TCRdb to the early 2020s). Libraries came from the immunoSEQ multiplex PCR assay. This is the immuneACCESS table as TCRdb keeps it, with only in-frame sequences that have V and J called. A part of the clones is gone; compared with another copy, unresolved V genes explain less than half, and the rest is unexplained. Within this sample are over 100,000 clones, with 92% of them counted one time only. Of the sample, around 2.1% falls within the top ten clones. Sample: blood. The receptor source for this set is a woman in her fifties or sixties in good health.

The V call is TRBV11-2, the J call TRBJ1-1, with a possible D match to TRBD1 (5 bases). Germline V gene lookup returns CDR1 SGHAT and CDR2 FQNNGV. V was pared by 5 bases and J by 1 base, with 14 bases between. CDR3 length: 15 residues. CDR3 amino acids: CASSPRGVGNTEAFF. In DNA form, the CDR3 reads TGTGCCAGCAGCCCCCGAGGGGTGGGGAACACTGAAGCTTTCTTT.

The CDR3 DNA sequence: TGTGCCAGCGCTTACTCAGGGGGGTCTCAAGAGACCCAGTACTTC. Translating it yields CASAYSGGSQETQYF. The gene calls are TRBV7-9 and TRBJ2-5, with D perhaps matching TRBD1 (7 bases). Germline V CDR1 and CDR2: SEHNR, FQNEAQ (reference sequence). CDR3 length equals 15 residues. Trimming cost V 8 bases and J 2 bases, with 18 bases left between them.